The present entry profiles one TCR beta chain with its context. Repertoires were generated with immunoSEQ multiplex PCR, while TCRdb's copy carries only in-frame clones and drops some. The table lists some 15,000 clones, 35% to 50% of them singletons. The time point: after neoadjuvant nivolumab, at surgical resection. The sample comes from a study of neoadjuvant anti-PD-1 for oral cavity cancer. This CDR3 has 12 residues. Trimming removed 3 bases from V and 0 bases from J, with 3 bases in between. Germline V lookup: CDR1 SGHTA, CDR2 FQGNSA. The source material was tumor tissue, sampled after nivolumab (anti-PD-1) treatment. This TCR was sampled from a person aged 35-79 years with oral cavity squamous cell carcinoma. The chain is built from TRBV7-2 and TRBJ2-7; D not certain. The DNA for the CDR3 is TGTGCCAGCAGCTTCGACTCCTACGAGCAGTACTTC. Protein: CASSFDSYEQYF.